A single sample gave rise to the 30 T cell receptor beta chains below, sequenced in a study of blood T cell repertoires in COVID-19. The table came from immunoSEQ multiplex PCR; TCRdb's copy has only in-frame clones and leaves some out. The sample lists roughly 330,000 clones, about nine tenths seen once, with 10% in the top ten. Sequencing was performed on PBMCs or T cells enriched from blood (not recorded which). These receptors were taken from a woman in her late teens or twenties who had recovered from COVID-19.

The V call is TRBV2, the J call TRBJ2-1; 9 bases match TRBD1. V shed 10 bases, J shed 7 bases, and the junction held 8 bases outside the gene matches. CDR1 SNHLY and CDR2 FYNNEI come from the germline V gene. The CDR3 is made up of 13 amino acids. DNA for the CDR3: TGTGCCACTTCCGGGACAGGGAGGAATGAGCAGTTCTTC. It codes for CATSGTGRNEQFF.

Written as DNA, the CDR3 is TGCAGCGTTGAGCGGACTATCAATGAGCAGTTCTTC. Amino acid sequence: CSVERTINEQFF. V usage is TRBV29-1 and J usage is TRBJ2-1, with D possibly matching TRBD2 (6 bases). Trimming cost V 3 bases and J 6 bases, with 9 bases left between them. Germline CDR1 is SQVTM and CDR2 is ANQGSEA. The CDR3 has 12 residues.

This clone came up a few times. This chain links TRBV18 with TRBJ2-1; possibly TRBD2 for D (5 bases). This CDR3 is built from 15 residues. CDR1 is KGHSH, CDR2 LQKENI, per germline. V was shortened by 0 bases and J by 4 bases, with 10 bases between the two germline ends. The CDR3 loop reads CASSPPSGRYNEQFF. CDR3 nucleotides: TGTGCCAGCTCACCACCCAGCGGAAGGTACAATGAGCAGTTCTTC.

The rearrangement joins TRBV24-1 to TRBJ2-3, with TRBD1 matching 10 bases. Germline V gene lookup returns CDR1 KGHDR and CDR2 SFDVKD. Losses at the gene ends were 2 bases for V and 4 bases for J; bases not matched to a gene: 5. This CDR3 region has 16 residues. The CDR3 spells CATSDYGTGDADTQYF. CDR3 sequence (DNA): TGTGCCACCAGTGATTACGGGACAGGGGATGCAGATACGCAGTATTTT.

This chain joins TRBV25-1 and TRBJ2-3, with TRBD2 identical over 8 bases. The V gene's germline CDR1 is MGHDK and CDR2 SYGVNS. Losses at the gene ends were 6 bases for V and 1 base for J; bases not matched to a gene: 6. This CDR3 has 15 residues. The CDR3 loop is CASRDGGGGTDTQYF. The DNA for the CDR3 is TGTGCCAGCAGGGACGGGGGGGGAGGCACAGATACGCAGTATTTT.

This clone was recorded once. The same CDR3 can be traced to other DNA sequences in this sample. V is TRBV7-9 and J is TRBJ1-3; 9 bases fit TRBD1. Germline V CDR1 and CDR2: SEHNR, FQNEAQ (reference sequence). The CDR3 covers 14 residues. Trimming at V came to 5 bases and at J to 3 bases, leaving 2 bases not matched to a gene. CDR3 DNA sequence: TGTGCCAGCAGCCTGGGACAGGGTGGAAACACCATATATTTT. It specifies CASSLGQGGNTIYF.

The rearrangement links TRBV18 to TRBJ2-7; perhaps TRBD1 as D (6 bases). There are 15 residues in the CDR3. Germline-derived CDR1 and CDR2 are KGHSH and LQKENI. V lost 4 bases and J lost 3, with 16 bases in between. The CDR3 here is CASSRRQAVVYEQYF. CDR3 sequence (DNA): TGTGCCAGCTCACGTAGACAGGCTGTGGTCTACGAGCAGTACTTC.

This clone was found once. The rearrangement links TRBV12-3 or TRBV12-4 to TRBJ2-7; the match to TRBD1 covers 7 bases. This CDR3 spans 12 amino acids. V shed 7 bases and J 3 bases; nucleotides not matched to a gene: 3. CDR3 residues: CASTAGGYEQYF. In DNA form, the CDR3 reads TGTGCCAGCACTGCAGGGGGCTACGAGCAGTACTTC.

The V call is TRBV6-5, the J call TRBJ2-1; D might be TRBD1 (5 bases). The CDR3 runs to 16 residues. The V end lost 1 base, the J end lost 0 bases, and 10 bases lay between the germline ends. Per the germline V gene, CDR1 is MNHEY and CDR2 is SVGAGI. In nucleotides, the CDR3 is TGTGCCAGCAGTTACTACAGGCATTTCTCCTACAATGAGCAGTTCTTC. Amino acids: CASSYYRHFSYNEQFF.

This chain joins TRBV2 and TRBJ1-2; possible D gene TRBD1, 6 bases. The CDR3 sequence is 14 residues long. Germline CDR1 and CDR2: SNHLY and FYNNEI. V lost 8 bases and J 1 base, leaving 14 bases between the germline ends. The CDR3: CASRPGQHNYGYTF. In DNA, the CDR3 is TGTGCCAGCCGTCCGGGACAACATAACTATGGCTACACCTTC.

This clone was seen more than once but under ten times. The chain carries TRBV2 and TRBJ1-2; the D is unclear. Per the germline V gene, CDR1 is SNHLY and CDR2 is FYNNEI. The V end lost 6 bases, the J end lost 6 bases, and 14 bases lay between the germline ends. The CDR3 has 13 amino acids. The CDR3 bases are TGTGCCAGCAGGCGGGTCCAGCTGGATGGCTACACCTTC. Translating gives CASRRVQLDGYTF. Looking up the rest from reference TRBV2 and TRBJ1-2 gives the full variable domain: EPEVTQTPSHQVTQMGQEVILRCVPISNHLYFYWYRQILGQKVEFLVSFYNNEISEKSEIFDDQFSVERPDGSNFTLKIRSTKLEDSAMYFCASRRVQLDGYTFGSGTRLTVV.

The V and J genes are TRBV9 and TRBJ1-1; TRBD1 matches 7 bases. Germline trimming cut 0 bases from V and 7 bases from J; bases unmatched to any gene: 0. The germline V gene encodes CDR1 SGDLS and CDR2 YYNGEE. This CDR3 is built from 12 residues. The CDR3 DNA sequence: TGTGCCAGCAGCGTAGGGGACAGTGAAGCTTTCTTT. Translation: CASSVGDSEAFF.

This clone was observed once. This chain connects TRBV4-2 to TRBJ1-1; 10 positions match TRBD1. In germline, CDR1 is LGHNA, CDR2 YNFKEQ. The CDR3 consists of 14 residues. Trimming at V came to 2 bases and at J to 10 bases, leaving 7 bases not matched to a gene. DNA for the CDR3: TGTGCCAGCAGCCAAAGCGGACAGGGGGAGTCAGCTTTCTTT. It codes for CASSQSGQGESAFF.

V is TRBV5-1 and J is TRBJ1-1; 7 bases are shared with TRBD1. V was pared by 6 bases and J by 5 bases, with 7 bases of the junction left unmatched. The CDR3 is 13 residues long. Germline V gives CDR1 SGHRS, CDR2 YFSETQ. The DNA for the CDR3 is TGCGCCAGCACCTTCAAGACAGGGACTGAAGCTTTCTTT. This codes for CASTFKTGTEAFF.

The CDR3 reads CASSQGQLYEQYF. In nucleotides, the CDR3 is TGCGCCAGCAGCCAGGGACAGCTCTACGAGCAGTACTTC. The J gene is TRBJ2-7, the V gene TRBV4-1; TRBD1 matches at 7 bases. Germline lookup yields CDR1 MGHRA and CDR2 YSYEKL. Trimming took 3 bases from V and 3 from J; bases not matched to a gene: 2. The CDR3 covers 13 residues.

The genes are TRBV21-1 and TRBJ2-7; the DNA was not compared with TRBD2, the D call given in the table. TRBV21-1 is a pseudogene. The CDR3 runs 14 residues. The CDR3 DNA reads TGTGCCAGCAGCAAGTTAACCGGTGACTACGAGCAGTACTTC. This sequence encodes CASSKLTGDYEQYF.

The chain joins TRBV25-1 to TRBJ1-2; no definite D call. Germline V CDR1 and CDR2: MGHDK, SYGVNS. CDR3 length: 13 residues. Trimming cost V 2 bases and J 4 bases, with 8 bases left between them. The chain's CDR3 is CASSEGEAYGYTF. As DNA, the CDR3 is TGTGCCAGCAGTGAAGGAGAGGCCTATGGCTACACCTTC.

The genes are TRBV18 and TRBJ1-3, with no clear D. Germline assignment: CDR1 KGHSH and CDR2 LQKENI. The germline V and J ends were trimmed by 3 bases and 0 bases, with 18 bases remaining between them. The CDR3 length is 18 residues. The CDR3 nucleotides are TGTGCCAGCTCACCCCTACCCGGCGGGGAGAGCTCTGGAAACACCATATATTTT. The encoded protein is CASSPLPGGESSGNTIYF.

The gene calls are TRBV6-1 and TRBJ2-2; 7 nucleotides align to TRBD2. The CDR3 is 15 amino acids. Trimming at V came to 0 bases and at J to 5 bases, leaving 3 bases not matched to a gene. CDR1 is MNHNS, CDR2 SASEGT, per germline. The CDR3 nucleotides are TGTGCCAGCAGTGAAGCGCGGGGGAGGACCGGGGAGCTGTTTTTT. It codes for CASSEARGRTGELFF.

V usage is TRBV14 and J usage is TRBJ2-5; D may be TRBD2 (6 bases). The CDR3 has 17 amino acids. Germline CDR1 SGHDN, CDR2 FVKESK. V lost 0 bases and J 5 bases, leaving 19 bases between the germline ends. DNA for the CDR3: TGTGCCAGCAGCCAAGAAGAAATGTGGATCGGAGGGGAGACCCAGTACTTC. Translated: CASSQEEMWIGGETQYF.

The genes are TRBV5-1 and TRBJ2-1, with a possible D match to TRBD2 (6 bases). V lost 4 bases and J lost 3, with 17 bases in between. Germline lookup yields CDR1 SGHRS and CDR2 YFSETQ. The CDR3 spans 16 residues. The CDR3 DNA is TGCGCCAGCAGCGCTACGGGGGTCTACTTCTACAATGAGCAGTTCTTC. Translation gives CASSATGVYFYNEQFF. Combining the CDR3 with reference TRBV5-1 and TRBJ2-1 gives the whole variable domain KAGVTQTPRYLIKTRGQQVTLSCSPISGHRSVSWYQQTPGQGLQFLFEYFSETQRNKGNFPGRFSGRQFSNSRSEMNVSTLELGDSALYLCASSATGVYFYNEQFFGPGTRLTVL.

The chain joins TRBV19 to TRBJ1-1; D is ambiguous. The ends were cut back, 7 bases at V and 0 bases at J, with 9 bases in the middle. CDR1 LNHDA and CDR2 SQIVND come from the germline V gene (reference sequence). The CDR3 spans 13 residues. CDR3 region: CASTWQMNTEAFF. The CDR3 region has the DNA TGTGCCAGTACGTGGCAAATGAACACTGAAGCTTTCTTT.

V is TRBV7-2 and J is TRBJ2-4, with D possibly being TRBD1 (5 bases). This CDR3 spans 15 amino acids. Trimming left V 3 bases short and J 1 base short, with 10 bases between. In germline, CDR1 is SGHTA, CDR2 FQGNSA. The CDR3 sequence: CASSFRVSAKNIQYF. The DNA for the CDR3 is TGTGCCAGCAGCTTCAGGGTATCGGCCAAAAACATTCAGTACTTC.

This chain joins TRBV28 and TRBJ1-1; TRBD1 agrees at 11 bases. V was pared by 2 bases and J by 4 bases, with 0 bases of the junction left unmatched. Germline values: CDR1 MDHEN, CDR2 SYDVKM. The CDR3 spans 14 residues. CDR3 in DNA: TGTGCCAGCAGTTTAGGGACAGGGGGCACTGAAGCTTTCTTT. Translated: CASSLGTGGTEAFF.

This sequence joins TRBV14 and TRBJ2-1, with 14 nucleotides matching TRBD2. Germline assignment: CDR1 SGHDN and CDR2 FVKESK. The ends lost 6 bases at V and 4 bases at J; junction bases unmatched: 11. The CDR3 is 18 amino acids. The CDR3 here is CASRPRGTSGGLYNEQFF. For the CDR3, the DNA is TGTGCCAGCAGACCCAGGGGGACTAGCGGGGGCCTATACAATGAGCAGTTCTTC.

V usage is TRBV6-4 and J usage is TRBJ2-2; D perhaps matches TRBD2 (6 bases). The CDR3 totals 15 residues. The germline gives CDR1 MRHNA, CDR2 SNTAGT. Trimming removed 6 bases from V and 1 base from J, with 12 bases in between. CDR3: CASSAGPQNTGELFF. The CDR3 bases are TGTGCCAGCAGCGCGGGACCGCAGAACACCGGGGAGCTGTTTTTT.

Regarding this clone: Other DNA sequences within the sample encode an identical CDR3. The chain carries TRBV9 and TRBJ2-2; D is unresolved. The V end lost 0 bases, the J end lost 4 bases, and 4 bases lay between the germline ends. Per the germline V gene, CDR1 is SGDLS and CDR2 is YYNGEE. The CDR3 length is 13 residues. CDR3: CASSVASTGELFF. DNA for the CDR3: TGTGCCAGCAGCGTAGCGAGCACCGGGGAGCTGTTTTTT.

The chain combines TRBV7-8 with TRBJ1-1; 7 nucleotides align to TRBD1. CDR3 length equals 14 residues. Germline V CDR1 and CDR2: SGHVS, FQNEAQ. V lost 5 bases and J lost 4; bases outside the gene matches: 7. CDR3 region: CASSPHRGGTEAFF. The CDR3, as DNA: TGTGCCAGCAGCCCCCACAGGGGAGGCACTGAAGCTTTCTTT.

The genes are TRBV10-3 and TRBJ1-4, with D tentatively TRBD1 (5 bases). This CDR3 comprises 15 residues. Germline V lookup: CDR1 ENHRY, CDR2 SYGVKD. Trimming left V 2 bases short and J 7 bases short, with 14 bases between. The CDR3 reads CAISEMGPGGEKLFF. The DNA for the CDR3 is TGTGCCATCAGTGAGATGGGACCCGGGGGTGAAAAACTGTTTTTT.

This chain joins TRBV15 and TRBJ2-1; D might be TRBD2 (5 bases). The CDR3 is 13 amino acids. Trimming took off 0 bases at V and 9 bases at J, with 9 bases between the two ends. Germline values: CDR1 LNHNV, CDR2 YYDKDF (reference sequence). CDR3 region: CATSREEGSEQFF. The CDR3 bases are TGTGCCACCAGCAGAGAAGAGGGAAGTGAGCAGTTCTTC.